This T cell receptor beta chain was sequenced during a study of T-cell reconstitution after alpha-beta-depleted transplantation in children. This clonotype appeared a few times. The antigen is not known. The ends were cut back, 4 bases at V and 12 bases at J, with 18 bases in the middle. This CDR3 contains 14 residues. The germline gives CDR1 LGHNA, CDR2 YNFKEQ. A TCRbeta library incorporating unique molecular identifiers was prepared. One entry per CDR3 protein results from TCRdb running MiXCR on the PCR reads. The sample consists of over 200,000 distinct CDR3 sequences, approximately 10% of them appearing once. Notes on the study in general: Reported findings indicate that, about two months after transplant, alpha-beta T cells came from several hundred expanded clones, which were derived from non-depleted graft cells. Newly produced T cells mostly provided counts and TCRbeta diversity after one year, as hyperexpanded clones declined.

The sequencing used PBMCs, collected before TCRalphabeta/CD19-depleted stem cell transplant. The chain links TRBV4-2 to TRBJ1-4; D remains unclear. This sequence originates from a child under three years old with acute myeloid leukemia, due to receive a stem cell transplant. For the CDR3, the DNA is TGTGCCAGCAGCCCGGTTGGGCCCTATGTAGAACTGTTTTTT. It yields the protein CASSPVGPYVELFF.